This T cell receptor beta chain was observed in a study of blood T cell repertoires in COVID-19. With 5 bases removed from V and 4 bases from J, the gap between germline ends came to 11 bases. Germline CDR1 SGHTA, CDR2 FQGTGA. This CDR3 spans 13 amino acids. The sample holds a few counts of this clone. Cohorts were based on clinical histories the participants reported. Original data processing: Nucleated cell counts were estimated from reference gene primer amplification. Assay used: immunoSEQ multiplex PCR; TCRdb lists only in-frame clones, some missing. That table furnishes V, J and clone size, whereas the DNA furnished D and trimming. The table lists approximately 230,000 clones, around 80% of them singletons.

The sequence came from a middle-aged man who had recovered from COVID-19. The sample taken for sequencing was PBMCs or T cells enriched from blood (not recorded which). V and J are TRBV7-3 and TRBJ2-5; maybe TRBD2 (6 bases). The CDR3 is CASSPTSIETQYF. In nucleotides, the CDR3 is TGTGCCAGCAGCCCGACTAGTATAGAGACCCAGTACTTC.